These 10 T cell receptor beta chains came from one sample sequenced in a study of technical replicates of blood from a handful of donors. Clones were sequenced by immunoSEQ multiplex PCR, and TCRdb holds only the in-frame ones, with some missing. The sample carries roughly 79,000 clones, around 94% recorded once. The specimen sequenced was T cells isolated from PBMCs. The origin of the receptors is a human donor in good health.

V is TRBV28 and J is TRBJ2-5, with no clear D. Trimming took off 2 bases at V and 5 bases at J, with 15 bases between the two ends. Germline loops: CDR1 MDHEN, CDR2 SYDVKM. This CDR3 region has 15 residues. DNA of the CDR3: TGTGCCAGCAGTTTACTTCAATCCGCGGTGGAGACCCAGTACTTC. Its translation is CASSLLQSAVETQYF. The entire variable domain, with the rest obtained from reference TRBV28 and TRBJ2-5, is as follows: DVKVTQSSRYLVKRTGEKVFLECVQDMDHENMFWYRQDPGLGLRLIYFSYDVKMKEKGDIPEGYSVSREKKERFSLILESASTNQTSMYLCASSLLQSAVETQYFGPGTRLLVL.

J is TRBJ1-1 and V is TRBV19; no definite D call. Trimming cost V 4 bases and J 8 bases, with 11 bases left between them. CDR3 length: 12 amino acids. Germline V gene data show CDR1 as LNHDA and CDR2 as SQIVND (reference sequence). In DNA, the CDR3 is TGTGCCAGTAGTAGGGCTCGGATGGAAGCTTTCTTT. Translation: CASSRARMEAFF.

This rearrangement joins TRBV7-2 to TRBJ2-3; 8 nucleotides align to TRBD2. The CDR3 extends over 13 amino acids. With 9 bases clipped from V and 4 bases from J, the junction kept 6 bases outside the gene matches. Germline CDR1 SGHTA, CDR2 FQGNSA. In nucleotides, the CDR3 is TGTGCCAGTACGGGACTAGACCCAGATACGCAGTATTTT. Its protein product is CASTGLDPDTQYF.

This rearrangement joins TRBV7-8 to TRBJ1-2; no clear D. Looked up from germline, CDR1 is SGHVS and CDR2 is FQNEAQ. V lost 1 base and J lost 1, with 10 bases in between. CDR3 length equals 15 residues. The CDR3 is CASSLDTSFNYGYTF. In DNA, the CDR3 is TGTGCCAGCAGCTTAGATACAAGTTTTAACTATGGCTACACCTTC.

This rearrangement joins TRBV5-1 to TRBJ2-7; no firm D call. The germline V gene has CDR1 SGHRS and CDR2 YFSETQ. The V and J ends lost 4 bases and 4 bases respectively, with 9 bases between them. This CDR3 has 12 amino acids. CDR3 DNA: TGCGCCAGCAGCCCCCTCGGGTACGAGCAGTACTTC. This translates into CASSPLGYEQYF.

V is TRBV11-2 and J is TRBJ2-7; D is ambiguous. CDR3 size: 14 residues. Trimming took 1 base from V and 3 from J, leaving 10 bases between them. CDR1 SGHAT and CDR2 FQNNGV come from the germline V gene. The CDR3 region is CASSLGVSLYEQYF. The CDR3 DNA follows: TGTGCCAGCAGCTTAGGTGTCTCCCTCTACGAGCAGTACTTC.

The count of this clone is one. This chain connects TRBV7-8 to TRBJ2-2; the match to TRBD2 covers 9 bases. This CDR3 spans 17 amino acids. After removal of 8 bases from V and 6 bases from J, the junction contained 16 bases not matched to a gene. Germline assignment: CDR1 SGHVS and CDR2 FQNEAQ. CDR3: CASPIISGLANAGELFF. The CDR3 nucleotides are TGTGCCAGCCCTATCATCTCGGGACTAGCTAACGCCGGGGAGCTGTTTTTT.

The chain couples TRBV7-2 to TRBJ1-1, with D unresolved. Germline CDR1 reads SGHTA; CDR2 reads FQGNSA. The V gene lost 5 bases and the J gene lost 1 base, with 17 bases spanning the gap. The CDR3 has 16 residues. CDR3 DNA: TGTGCCAGCAGCCCACAATCCCGGGAGACGAACACTGAAGCTTTCTTT. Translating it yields CASSPQSRETNTEAFF.

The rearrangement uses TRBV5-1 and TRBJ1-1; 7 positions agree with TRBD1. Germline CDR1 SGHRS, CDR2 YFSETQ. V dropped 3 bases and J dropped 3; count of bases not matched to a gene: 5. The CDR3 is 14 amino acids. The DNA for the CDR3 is TGCGCCAGCAGCTCCCAAACAGGGGACACTGAAGCTTTCTTT. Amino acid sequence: CASSSQTGDTEAFF.

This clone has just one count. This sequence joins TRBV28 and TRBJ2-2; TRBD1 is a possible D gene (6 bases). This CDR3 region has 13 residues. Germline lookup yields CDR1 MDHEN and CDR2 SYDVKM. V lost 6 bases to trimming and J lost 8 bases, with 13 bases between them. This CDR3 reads CASSSIRGGELFF. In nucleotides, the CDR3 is TGTGCCAGCAGCTCTATCAGGGGAGGGGAGCTGTTTTTT.